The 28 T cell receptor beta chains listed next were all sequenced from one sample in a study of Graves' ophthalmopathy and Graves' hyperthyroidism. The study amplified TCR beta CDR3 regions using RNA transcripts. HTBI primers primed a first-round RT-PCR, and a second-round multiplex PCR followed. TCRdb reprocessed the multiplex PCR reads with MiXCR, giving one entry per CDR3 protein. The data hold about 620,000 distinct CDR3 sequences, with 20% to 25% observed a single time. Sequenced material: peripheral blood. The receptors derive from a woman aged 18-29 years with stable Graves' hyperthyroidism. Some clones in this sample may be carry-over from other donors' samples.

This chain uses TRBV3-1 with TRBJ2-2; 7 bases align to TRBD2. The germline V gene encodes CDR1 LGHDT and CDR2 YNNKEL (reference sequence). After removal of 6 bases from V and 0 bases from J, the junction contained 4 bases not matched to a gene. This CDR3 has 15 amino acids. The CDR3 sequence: CASRPGLTNTGELFF. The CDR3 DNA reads TGTGCCAGCAGGCCGGGACTAACGAACACCGGGGAGCTGTTTTTT. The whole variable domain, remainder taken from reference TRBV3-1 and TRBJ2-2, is DTAVSQTPKYLVTQMGNDKSIKCEQNLGHDTMYWYKQDSKKFLKIMFSYNNKELIINETVPNRFSPKSPDKAHLNLHINSLELGDSAVYFCASRPGLTNTGELFFGEGSRLTVL.

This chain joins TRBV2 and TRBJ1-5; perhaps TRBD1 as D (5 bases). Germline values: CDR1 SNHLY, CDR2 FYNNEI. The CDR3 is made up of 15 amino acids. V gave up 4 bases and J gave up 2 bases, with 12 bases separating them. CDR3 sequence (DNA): TGTGCCAGCAGTGCGGAGGGACTTGGCAATCAGCCCCAGCATTTT. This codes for CASSAEGLGNQPQHF.

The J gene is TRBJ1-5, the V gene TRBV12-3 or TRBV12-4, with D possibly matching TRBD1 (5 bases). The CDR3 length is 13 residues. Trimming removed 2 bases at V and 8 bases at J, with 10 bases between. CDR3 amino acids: CASSLRGGEPQHF. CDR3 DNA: TGTGCCAGCAGTTTAAGGGGCGGCGAGCCCCAGCATTTT.

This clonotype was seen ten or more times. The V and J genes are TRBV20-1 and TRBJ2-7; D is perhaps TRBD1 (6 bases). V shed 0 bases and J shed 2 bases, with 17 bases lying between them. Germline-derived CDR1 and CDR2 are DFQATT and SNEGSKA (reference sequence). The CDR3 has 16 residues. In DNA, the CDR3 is TGCAGTGCTAGAGATGGAGGACAGTTCTCCACCTACGAGCAGTACTTC. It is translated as CSARDGGQFSTYEQYF.

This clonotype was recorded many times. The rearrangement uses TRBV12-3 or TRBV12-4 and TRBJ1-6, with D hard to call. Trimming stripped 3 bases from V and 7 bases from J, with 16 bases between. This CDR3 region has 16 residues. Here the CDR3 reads CASSFYGRLTNSPLHF. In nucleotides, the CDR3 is TGTGCCAGCAGTTTCTATGGTCGACTTACGAATTCACCCCTCCACTTT.

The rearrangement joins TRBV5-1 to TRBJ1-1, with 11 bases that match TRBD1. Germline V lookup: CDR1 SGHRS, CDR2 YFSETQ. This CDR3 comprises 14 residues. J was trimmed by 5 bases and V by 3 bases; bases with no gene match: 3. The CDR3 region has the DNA TGCGCCAGCAGCTGGGGACAGGGGGGTACTGAAGCTTTCTTT. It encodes CASSWGQGGTEAFF.

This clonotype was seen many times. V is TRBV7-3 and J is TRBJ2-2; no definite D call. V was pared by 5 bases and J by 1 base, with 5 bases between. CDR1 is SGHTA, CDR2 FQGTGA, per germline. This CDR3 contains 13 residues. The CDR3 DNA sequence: TGTGCCAGCAGCGGAGTGAACACCGGGGAGCTGTTTTTT. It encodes CASSGVNTGELFF.

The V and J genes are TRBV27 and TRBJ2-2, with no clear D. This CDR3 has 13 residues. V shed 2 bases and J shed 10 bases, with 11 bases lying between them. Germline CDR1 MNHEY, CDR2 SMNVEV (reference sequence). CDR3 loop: CASSLGPLEELFF. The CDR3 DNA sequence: TGTGCCAGCAGTTTAGGGCCGCTCGAGGAGCTGTTTTTT.

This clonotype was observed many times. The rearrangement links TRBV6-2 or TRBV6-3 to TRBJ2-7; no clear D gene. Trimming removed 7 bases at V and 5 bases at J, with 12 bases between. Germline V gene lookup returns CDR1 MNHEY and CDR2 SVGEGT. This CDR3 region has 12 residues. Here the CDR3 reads CASTNYVHEQYF. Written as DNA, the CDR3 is TGTGCCAGCACCAACTACGTCCACGAGCAGTACTTC.

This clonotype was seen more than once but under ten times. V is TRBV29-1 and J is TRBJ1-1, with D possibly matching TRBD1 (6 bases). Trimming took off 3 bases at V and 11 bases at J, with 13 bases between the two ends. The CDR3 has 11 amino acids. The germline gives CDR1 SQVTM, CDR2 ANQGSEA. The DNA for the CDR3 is TGCAGCGTTGAGATCCAGGGGTGGGCTTTCTTT. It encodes CSVEIQGWAFF. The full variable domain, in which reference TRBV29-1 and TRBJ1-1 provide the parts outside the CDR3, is SAVISQKPSRDICQRGTSLTIQCQVDSQVTMMFWYRQQPGQSLTLIATANQGSEATYESGFVIDKFPISRPNLTFSTLTVSNMSPEDSSIYLCSVEIQGWAFFGQGTRLTVV.

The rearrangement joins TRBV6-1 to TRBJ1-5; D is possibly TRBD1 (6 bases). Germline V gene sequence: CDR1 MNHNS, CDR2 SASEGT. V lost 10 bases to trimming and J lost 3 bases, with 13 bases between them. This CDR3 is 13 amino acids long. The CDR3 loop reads CATRDIPNQPQHF. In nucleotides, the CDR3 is TGTGCCACCCGGGACATACCCAATCAGCCCCAGCATTTT.

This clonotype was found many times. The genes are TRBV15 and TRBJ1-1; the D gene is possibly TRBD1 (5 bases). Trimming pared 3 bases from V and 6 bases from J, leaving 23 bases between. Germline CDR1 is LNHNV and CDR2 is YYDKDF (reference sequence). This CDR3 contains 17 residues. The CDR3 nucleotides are TGTGCCACCAGCAGCCCCAGGGACTCGGTGAGGATGGCTGAAGCTTTCTTT. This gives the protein CATSSPRDSVRMAEAFF.

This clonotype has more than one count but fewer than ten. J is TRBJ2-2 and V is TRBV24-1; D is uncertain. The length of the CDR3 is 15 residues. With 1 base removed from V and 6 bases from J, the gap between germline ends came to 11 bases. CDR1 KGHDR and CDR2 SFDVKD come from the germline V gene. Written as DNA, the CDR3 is TGTGCCACCAGTGATTTTTTGGGTTCTGCCGGGGAGCTGTTTTTT. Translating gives CATSDFLGSAGELFF.

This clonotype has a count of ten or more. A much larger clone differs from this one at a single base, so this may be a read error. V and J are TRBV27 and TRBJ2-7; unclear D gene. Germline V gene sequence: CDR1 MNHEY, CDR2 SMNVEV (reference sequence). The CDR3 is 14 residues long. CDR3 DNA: TGTGCCAGCAGGTTATCACACAGCCTCTACGAGCAGTACTTC. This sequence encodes CASRLSHSLYEQYF.

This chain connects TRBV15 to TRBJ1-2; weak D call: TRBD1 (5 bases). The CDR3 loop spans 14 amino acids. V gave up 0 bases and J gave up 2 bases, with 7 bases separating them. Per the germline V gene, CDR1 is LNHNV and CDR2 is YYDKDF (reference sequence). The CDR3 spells CATSRDRVNYGYTF. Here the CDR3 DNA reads TGTGCCACCAGCAGAGACAGGGTGAACTATGGCTACACCTTC. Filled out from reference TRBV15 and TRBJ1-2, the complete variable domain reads DAMVIQNPRYQVTQFGKPVTLSCSQTLNHNVMYWYQQKSSQAPKLLFHYYDKDFNNEADTPDNFQSRRPNTSFCFLDIRSPGLGDTAMYLCATSRDRVNYGYTFGSGTRLTVV.

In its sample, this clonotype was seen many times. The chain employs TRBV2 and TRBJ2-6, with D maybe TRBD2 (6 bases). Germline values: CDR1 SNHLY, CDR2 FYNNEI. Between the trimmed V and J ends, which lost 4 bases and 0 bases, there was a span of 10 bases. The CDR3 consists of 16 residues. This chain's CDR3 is CASSGGLDSGANVLTF. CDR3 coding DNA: TGTGCCAGCAGTGGGGGACTTGACTCTGGGGCCAACGTCCTGACTTTC.

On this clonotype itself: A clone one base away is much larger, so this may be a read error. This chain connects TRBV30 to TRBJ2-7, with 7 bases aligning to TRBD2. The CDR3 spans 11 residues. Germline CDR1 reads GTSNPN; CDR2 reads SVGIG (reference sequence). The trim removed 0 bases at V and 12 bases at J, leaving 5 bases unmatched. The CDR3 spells CAWSVLGGWYF. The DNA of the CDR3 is TGTGCCTGGAGTGTACTCGGGGGGTGGTACTTC.

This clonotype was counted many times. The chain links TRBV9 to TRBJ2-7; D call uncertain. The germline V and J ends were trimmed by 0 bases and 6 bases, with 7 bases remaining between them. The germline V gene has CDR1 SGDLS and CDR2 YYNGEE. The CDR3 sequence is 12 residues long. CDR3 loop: CASSVERGEQYF. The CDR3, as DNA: TGTGCCAGCAGCGTAGAGCGAGGCGAGCAGTACTTC.

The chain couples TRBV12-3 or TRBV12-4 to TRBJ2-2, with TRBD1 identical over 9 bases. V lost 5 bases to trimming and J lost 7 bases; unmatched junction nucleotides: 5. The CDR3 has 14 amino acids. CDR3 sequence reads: CASSHGTGSGELFF. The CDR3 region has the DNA TGTGCCAGCAGTCACGGGACAGGGAGCGGGGAGCTGTTTTTT.

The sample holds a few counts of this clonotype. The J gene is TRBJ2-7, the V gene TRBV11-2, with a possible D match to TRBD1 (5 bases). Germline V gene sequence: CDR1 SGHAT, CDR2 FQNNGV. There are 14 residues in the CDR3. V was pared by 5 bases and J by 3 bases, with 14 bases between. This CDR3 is CASSKSSTVYEQYF. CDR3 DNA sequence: TGTGCCAGCAGCAAATCATCGACAGTCTACGAGCAGTACTTC.

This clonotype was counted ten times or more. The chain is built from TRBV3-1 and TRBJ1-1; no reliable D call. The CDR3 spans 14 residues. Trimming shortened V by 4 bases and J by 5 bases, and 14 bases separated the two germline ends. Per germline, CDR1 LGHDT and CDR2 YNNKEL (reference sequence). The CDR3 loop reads CASSLPGWETEAFF. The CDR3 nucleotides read TGTGCCAGCAGCCTCCCCGGGTGGGAAACTGAAGCTTTCTTT.

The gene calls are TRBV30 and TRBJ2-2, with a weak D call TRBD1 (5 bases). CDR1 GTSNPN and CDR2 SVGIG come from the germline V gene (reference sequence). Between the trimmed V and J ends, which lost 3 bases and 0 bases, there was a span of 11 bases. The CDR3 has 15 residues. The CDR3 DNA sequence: TGTGCCTGGAGGGAGAGGACATCGAACACCGGGGAGCTGTTTTTT. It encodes CAWRERTSNTGELFF. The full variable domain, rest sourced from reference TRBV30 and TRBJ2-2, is SQTIHQWPATLVQPVGSPLSLECTVEGTSNPNLYWYRQAAGRGLQLLFYSVGIGQISSEVPQNLSASRPQDRQFILSSKKLLLSDSGFYLCAWRERTSNTGELFFGEGSRLTVL.

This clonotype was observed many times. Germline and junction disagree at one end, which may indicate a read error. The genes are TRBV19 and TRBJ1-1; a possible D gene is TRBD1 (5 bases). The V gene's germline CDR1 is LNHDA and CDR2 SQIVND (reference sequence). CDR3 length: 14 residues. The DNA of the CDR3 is TGTGCCAGTAGTACCGGGACCGGGAACGCTGAAGCTTTCTTT. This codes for CASSTGTGNAEAFF.

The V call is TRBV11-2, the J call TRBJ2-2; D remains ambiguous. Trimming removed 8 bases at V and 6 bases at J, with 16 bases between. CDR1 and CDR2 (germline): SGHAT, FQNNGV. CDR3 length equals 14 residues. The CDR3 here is CASRNLVLAGELFF. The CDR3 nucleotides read TGTGCCAGCCGAAACCTTGTTTTGGCCGGGGAGCTGTTTTTT.

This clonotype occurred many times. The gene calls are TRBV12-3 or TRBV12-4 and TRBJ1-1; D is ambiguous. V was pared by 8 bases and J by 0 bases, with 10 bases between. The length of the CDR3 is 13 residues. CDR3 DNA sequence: TGTGCCAGCGAGACGGGCCTGAACACTGAAGCTTTCTTT. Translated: CASETGLNTEAFF.

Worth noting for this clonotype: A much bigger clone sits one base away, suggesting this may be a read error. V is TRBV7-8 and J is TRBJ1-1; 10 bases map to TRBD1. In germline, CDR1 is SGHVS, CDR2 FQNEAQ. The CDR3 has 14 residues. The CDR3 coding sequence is TGTGCCAGCACCGGACAGGGGGTGAACACTGAAGCTTGCTTT. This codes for CASTGQGVNTEACF.

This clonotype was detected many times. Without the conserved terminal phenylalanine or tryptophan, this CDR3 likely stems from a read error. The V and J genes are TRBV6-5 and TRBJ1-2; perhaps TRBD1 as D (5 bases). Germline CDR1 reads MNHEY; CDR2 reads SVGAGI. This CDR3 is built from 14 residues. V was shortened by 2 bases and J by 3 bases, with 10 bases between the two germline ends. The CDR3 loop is CASSYPGGDYGYTS. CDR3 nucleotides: TGTGCCAGCAGTTACCCCGGGGGGGACTATGGCTACACCTCC.

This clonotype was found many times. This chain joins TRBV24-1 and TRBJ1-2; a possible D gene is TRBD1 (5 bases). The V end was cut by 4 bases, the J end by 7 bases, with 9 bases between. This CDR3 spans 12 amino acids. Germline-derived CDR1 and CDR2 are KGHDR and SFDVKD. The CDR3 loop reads CATSDGTLGYTF. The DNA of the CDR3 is TGTGCCACCAGTGACGGGACTCTTGGCTACACCTTC.